This record concerns one T cell receptor beta chain sequence. The V and J ends lost 6 bases and 8 bases, in that order; junction bases with no gene match: 13. Germline CDR1 and CDR2: DFQATT and SNEGSKA (reference sequence). CDR3 size: 14 residues. The source of the sample is a study of CD8 T cells in ankylosing spondylitis. One entry per CDR3 protein results from TCRdb running MiXCR on the 5' RACE reads. Of a few hundred thousand distinct CDR3 sequences in the sample, 20% are singletons; the top ten hold less than 9.5%. V usage is TRBV20-1 and J usage is TRBJ1-2; 9 bases map to TRBD1. The origin of this receptor is a male donor with ankylosing spondylitis or in good health (not recorded which). The sequenced sample was blood, either unsorted or a sorted T cell fraction (not recorded which). Written as DNA, the CDR3 is TGCAGTGCCCAAGAATGGACAGGGGAAAGAGGCTACACCTTC. As protein: CSAQEWTGERGYTF.